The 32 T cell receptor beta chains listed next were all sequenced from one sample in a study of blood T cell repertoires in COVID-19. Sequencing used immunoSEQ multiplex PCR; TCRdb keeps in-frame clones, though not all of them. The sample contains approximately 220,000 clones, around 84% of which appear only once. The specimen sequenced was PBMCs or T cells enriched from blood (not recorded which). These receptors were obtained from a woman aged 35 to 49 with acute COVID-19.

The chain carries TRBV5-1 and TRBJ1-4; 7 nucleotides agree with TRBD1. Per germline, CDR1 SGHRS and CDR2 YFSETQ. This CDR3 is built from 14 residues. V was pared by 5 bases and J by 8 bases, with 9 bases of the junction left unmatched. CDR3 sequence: CASSLSPGQEKLFF. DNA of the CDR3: TGCGCCAGCAGTTTGTCCCCGGGACAGGAAAAACTGTTTTTT.

In nucleotides, the CDR3 is TGTGCCAGCACTTCAGGGACAACTAACACTGAAGCTTTCTTT. It specifies CASTSGTTNTEAFF. V is TRBV6-5 and J is TRBJ1-1; D is possibly TRBD1 (6 bases). Germline V gene data show CDR1 as MNHEY and CDR2 as SVGAGI. The V gene lost 7 bases and the J gene lost 2 bases, with 14 bases spanning the gap. This CDR3 is 14 amino acids long.

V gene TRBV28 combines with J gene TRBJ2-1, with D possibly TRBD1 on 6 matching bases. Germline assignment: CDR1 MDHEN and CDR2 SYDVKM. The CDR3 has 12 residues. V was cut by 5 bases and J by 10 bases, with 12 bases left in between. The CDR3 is CASSLQGPEQFF. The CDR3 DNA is TGTGCCAGCAGTCTCCAGGGGCCGGAGCAGTTCTTC.

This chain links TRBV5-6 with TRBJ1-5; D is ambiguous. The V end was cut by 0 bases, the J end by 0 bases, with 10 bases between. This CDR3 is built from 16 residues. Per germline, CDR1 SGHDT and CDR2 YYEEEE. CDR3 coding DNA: TGTGCCAGCAGCTTGGTTAGTACTTATAGCAATCAGCCCCAGCATTTT. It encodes CASSLVSTYSNQPQHF.

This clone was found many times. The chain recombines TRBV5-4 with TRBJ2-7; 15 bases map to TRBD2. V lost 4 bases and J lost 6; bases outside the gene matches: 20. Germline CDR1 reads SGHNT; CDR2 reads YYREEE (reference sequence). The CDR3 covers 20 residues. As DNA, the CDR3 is TGTGCCAGCAGCCTTTTCCCCCTAACGGGACTAGCGGGAGGCGTAGGCGAGCAGTACTTC. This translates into CASSLFPLTGLAGGVGEQYF. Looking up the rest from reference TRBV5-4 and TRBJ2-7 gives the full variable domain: ETGVTQSPTHLIKTRGQQVTLRCSSQSGHNTVSWYQQALGQGPQFIFQYYREEENGRGNFPPRFSGLQFPNYSSELNVNALELDDSALYLCASSLFPLTGLAGGVGEQYFGPGTRLTVT.

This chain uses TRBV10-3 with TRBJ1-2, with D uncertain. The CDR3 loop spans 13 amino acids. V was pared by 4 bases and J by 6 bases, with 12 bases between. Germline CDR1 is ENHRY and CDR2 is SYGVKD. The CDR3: CAISVNRVHGYTF. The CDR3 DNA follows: TGTGCCATCAGTGTGAATCGGGTTCATGGCTACACCTTC.

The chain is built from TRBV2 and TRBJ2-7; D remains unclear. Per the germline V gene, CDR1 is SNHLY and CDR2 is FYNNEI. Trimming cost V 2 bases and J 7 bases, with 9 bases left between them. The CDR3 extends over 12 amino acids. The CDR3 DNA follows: TGTGCCAGCAGTGAATCAAACTGGGAGCAGTACTTC. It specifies CASSESNWEQYF.

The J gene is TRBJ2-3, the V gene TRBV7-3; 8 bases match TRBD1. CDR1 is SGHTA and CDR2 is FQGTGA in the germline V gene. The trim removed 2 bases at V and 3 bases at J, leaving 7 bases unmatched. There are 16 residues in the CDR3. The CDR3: CASSLGGQGATDTQYF. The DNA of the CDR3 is TGTGCCAGCAGCTTAGGGGGTCAGGGGGCGACAGATACGCAGTATTTT.

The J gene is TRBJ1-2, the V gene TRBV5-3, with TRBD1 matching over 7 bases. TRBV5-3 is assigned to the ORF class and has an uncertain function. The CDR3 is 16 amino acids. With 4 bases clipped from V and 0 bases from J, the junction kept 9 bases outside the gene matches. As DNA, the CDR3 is TGTGCCAGAAGCCTCGTCGGGGACAGATCTAACTATGGCTACACCTTC. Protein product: CARSLVGDRSNYGYTF.

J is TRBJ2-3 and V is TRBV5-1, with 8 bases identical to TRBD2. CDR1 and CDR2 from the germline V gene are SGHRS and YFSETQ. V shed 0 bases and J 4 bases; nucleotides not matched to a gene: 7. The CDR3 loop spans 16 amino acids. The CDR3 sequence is CASSLDSGGAADTQYF. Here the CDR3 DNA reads TGCGCCAGCAGCTTGGATTCCGGGGGGGCGGCAGATACGCAGTATTTT.

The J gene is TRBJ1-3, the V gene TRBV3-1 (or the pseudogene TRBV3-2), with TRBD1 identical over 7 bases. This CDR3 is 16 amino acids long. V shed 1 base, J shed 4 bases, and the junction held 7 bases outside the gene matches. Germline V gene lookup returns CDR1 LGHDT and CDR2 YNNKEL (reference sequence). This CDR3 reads CASSQVLGGDGNTIYF. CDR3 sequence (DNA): TGTGCCAGCAGCCAAGTACTAGGGGGCGACGGAAACACCATATATTTT.

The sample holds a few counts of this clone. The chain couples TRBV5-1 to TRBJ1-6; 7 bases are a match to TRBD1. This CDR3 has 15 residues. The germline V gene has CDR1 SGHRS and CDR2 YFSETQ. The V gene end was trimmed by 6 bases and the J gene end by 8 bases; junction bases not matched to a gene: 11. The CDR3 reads CASKVSGQGDSPLHF. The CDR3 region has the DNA TGCGCCAGCAAGGTCTCCGGCCAGGGGGATTCACCCCTCCACTTT. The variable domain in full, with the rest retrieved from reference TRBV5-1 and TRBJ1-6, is KAGVTQTPRYLIKTRGQQVTLSCSPISGHRSVSWYQQTPGQGLQFLFEYFSETQRNKGNFPGRFSGRQFSNSRSEMNVSTLELGDSALYLCASKVSGQGDSPLHFGNGTRLTVT.

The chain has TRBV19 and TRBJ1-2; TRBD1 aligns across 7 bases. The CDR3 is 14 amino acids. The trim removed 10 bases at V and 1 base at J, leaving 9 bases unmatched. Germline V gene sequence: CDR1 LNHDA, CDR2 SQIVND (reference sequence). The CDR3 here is CATTSTGINYGYTF. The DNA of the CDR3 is TGTGCCACCACTTCGACAGGGATTAACTATGGCTACACCTTC. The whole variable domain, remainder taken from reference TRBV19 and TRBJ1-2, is DGGITQSPKYLFRKEGQNVTLSCEQNLNHDAMYWYRQDPGQGLRLIYYSQIVNDFQKGDIAEGYSVSREKKESFPLTVTSAQKNPTAFYLCATTSTGINYGYTFGSGTRLTVV.

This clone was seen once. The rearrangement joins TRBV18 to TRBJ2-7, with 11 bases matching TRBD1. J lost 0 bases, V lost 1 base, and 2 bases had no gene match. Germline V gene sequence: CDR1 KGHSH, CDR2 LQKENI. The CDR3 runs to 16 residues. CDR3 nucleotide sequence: TGTGCCAGCTCACCACGGGGACAGGGGGACTCCTACGAGCAGTACTTC. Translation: CASSPRGQGDSYEQYF. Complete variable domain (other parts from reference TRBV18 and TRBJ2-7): NAGVMQNPRHLVRRRGQEARLRCSPMKGHSHVYWYRQLPEEGLKFMVYLQKENIIDESGMPKERFSAEFPKEGPSILRIQQVVRGDSAAYFCASSPRGQGDSYEQYFGPGTRLTVT.

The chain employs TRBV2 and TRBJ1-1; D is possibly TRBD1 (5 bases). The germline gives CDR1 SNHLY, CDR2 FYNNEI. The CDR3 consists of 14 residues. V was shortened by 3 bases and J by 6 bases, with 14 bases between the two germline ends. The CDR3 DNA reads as TGTGCCAGCAGTGACGCAGGGATTAATTCTGAAGCTTTCTTT. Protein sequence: CASSDAGINSEAFF.

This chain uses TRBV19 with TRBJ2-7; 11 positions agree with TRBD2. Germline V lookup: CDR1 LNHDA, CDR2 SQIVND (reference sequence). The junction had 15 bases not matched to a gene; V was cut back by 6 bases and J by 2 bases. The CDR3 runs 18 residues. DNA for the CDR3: TGTGCCAGTAGCCCTGGGACTAGCGGACTCCCTTACCCCTACGAGCAGTACTTC. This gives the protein CASSPGTSGLPYPYEQYF.

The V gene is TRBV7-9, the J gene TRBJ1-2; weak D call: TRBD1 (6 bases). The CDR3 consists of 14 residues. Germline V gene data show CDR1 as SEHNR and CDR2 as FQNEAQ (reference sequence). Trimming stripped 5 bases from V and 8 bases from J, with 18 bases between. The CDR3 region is CASSRGEQGSGYTF. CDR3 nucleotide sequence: TGTGCCAGCAGCCGAGGGGAACAGGGATCCGGCTACACCTTC.

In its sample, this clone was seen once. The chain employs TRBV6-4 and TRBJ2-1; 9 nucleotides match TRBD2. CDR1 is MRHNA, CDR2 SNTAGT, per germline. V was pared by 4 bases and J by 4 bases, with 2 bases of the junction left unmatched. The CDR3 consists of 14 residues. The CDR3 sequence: CASSASGEYNEQFF. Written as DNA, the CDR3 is TGTGCCAGCAGTGCTAGCGGGGAATACAATGAGCAGTTCTTC.

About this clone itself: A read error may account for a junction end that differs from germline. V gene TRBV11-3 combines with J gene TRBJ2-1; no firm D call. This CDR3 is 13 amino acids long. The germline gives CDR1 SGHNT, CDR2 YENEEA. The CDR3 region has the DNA TGTGCCAGCAGCTTAGATCCAGGCAGAGCCACGGTCTTC. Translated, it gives CASSLDPGRATVF. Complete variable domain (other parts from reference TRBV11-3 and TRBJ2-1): EAGVVQSPRYKIIEKKQPVAFWCNPISGHNTLYWYLQNLGQGPELLIRYENEEAVDDSQLPKDRFSAERLKGVDSTLKIQPAELGDSAVYLCASSLDPGRATVFGPGTRLTVL.

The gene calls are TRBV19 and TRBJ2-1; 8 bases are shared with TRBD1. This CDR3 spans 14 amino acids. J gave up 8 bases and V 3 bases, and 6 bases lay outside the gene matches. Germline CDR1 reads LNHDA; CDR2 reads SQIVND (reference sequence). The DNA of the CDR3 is TGTGCCAGTAGTATTTCCAGGGGGCACCATGAGCAGTTCTTC. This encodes CASSISRGHHEQFF. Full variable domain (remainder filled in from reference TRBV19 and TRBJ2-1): DGGITQSPKYLFRKEGQNVTLSCEQNLNHDAMYWYRQDPGQGLRLIYYSQIVNDFQKGDIAEGYSVSREKKESFPLTVTSAQKNPTAFYLCASSISRGHHEQFFGPGTRLTVL.

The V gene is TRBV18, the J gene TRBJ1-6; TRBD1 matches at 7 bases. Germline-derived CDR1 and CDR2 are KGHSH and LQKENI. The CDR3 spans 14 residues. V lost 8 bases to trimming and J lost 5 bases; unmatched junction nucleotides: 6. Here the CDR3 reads CASSPTGDNSPLHF. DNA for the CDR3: TGTGCCAGCAGCCCCACAGGGGATAATTCACCCCTCCACTTT.

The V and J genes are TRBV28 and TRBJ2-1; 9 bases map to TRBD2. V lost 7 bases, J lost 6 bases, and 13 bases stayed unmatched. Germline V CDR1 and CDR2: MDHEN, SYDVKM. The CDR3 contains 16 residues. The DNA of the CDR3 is TGTGCCAGCAACAAAGATCTGGGAGCGGGAGGCAATGAGCAGTTCTTC. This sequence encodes CASNKDLGAGGNEQFF. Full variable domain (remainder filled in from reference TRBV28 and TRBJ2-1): DVKVTQSSRYLVKRTGEKVFLECVQDMDHENMFWYRQDPGLGLRLIYFSYDVKMKEKGDIPEGYSVSREKKERFSLILESASTNQTSMYLCASNKDLGAGGNEQFFGPGTRLTVL.

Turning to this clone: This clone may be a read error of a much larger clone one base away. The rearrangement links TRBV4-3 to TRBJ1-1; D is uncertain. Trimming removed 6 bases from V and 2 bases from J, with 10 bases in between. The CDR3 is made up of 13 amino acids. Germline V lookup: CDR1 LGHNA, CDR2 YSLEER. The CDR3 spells CASSQEINTEAFF. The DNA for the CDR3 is TGCGCCAGCAGTCAGGAAATCAACACTGAAGCTTTCTTT.

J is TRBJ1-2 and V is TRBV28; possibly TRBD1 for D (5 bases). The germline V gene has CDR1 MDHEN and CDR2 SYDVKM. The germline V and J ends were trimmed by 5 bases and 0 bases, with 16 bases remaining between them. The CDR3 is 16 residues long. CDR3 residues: CASSPPGLPPNYGYTF. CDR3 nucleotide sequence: TGTGCCAGCAGTCCACCGGGACTGCCTCCTAACTATGGCTACACCTTC.

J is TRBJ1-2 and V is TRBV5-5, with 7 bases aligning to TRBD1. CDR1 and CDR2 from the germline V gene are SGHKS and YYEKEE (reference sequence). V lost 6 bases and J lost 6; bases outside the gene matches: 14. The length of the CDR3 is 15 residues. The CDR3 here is CASNLLVQGVNGYTF. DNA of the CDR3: TGTGCCAGCAACCTACTGGTCCAGGGGGTCAATGGCTACACCTTC.

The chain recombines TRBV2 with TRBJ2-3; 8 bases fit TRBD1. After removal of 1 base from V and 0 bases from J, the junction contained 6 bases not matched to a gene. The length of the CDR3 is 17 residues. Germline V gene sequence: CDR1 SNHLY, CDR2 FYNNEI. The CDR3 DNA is TGTGCCAGCAGTGAAGGGAGGACAGGGACTAGCACAGATACGCAGTATTTT. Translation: CASSEGRTGTSTDTQYF.

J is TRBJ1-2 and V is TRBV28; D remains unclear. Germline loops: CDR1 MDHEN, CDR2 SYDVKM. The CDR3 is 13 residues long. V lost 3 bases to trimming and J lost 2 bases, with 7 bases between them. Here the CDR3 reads CASSFRRNYGYTF. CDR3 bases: TGTGCCAGCAGTTTTAGGCGGAACTATGGCTACACCTTC.

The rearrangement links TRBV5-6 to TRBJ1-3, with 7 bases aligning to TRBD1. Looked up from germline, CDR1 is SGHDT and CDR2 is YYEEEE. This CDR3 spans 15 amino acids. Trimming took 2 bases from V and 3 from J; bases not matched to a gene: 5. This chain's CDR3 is CASSLFDRVGNTIYF. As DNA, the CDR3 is TGTGCCAGCAGCTTATTCGACAGGGTTGGAAACACCATATATTTT.

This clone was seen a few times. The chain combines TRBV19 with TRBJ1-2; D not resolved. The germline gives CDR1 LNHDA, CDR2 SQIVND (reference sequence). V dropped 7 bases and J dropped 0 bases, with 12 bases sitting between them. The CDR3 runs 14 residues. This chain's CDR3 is CASNPSEANYGYTF. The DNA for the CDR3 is TGTGCCAGTAACCCGAGCGAAGCTAACTATGGCTACACCTTC.

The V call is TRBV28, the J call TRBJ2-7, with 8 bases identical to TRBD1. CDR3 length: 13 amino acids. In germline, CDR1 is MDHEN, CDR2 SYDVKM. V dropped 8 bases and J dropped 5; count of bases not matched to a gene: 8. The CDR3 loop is CASLGRGLNEQYF. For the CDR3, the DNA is TGTGCCAGCTTGGGCAGGGGGCTGAACGAGCAGTACTTC.

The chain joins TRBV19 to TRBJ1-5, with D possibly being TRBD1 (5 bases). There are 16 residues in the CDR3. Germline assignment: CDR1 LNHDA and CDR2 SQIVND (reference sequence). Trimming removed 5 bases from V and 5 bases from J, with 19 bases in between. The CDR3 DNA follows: TGTGCCAGTAGTTCCACGTCAGGGTTTTCGGATCAGCCCCAGCATTTT. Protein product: CASSSTSGFSDQPQHF.

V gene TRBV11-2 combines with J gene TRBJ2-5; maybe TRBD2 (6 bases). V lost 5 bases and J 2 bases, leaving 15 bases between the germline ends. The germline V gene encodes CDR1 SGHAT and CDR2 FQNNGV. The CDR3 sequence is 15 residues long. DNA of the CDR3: TGTGCCAGCAGCCCCACCCGGGCGGGGCAAGAGACCCAGTACTTC. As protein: CASSPTRAGQETQYF.